This is a list of T cell receptor beta chains from one sample in a study of cytomegalovirus exposure and HLA in healthy donors. TCRdb's table, derived via immunoSEQ multiplex PCR, lists solely in-frame clones and lacks some. This table has approximately 190,000 clones, approximately 79% appearing once. The sequenced sample consisted of PBMCs. The receptors stem from a man in his forties in good health and CMV-seropositive. Both conserved end residues are part of each CDR3. Fields, in order: V gene, J gene, CDR3 protein.

>TRBV7-9|TRBJ2-1
CASSLISGGSYNEQFF
>TRBV4-3|TRBJ1-2
CASSHGQGHGYTF
>TRBV7-3|TRBJ2-3
CASSPLAGSTDTQYF
>TRBV11-2|TRBJ1-3
CASSSWTGLSGPLGNTIYF
>TRBV6-1|TRBJ2-3
CASSEAPASGGAQDTQYF
>TRBV6-5|TRBJ2-2
CASSYSPTGYYGELFF
>TRBV10-3|TRBJ2-3
CAISGTDTQYF
>TRBV7-2|TRBJ1-1
CASSWGQANTEAFF
>TRBV10-1|TRBJ2-7
CASSEGVRGRHEQYF
>TRBV7-9|TRBJ2-7
CASSLVLSQGSYEQYF
>TRBV5-5|TRBJ2-2
CASSSDGGSGELFF
>TRBV5-6|TRBJ1-2
CASSLYPEGEYGYTF
>TRBV6-6|TRBJ2-5
CASGTGRKETQYF
>TRBV5-6|TRBJ1-2
CASSLDGTGDGYTF
>TRBV29-1|TRBJ1-2
CSVGQGVLRGYTF
>TRBV9|TRBJ2-2
CASSVGTGPNTGELFF
>TRBV10-3|TRBJ1-3
CAITPGTTGNTIYF
>TRBV10-3|TRBJ2-3
CAISSTTGGRADTQYF
>TRBV19|TRBJ2-7
CATSQGLGTSYEQYF
>TRBV9|TRBJ1-1
CASSVGGSDTEAFF
>TRBV28|TRBJ1-2
CASSLWQGRSGYTF
>TRBV5-1|TRBJ2-7
CASSPGLAGALSYEQYF
>TRBV5-4|TRBJ2-5
CASSSPGQGAETQYF
>TRBV5-5|TRBJ2-7
CASSCRTGHSYEQYF
>TRBV10-1|TRBJ2-3
CASSAGTSPSTDTQYF
>TRBV14|TRBJ2-5
CASSQDRLAGGLTPPQYF
>TRBV11-2|TRBJ2-5
CASSLEAHPFSAAQYF
>TRBV7-2|TRBJ2-7
CASSLQGGYYEQYF
>TRBV5-6|TRBJ1-2
CASSFPPRDYGYTF
>TRBV29-1|TRBJ1-5
CSVGGGLNQPQHF
>TRBV30|TRBJ2-5
CAWSPPTGGETQYF
>TRBV7-2|TRBJ1-1
CASSRGGFRAEAFF
>TRBV30|TRBJ2-7
CALDGTSGYEQYF
>TRBV27|TRBJ2-7
CASSTRLAWEQYF
>TRBV12-5|TRBJ2-7
CASGAGQRYEQYF
>TRBV30|TRBJ1-1
CAWKRGSGTEAFF
>TRBV5-1|TRBJ1-2
CASSLDSGIYGYTF
>TRBV4-1|TRBJ2-5
CASSQGDWGETQYF
>TRBV7-9|TRBJ1-1
CATLRGGARAEAFF
>TRBV30|TRBJ1-1
CAWTNTALGGTEAFF
>TRBV7-6|TRBJ2-2
CASSSQPGQTNTGELFF
>TRBV4-1|TRBJ1-2
CASSPGQGTYGYTF
>TRBV14|TRBJ1-2
CASSLKTAYGYTF
>TRBV9|TRBJ2-7
CASSPHIGTARSYEQYF
>TRBV27|TRBJ2-2
CASSGPGQANTGELFF
>TRBV19|TRBJ1-3
CASSPPGRGNTIYF
>TRBV19|TRBJ1-6
CASSIPGYNSPLHF
>TRBV15|TRBJ2-2
CATSSDRQATGELFF
>TRBV19|TRBJ1-4
CASRGGTGSYEKLFF
>TRBV6-5|TRBJ2-1
CASSYPGGNEQFF
>TRBV2|TRBJ1-1
CASRPIPGTGLNTEAFF
>TRBV28|TRBJ1-1
CASSYRGSNTEAFF
>TRBV5-1|TRBJ1-1
CASSLQGSPEAFF
>TRBV30|TRBJ2-3
CAWRSIAVYF
>TRBV6-6|TRBJ2-3
CASRGGQGTDTQYF
>TRBV6-1|TRBJ1-1
CASTGKGGATEAFF
>TRBV6-5|TRBJ2-7
CASSSGQGDYEQYF
>TRBV9|TRBJ1-4
CASSVGQGREKLFF